The clone carrying this T cell receptor beta chain was seen at least ten times. The antigen remains unidentified. The germline gives CDR1 SEHNR, CDR2 FQNEAQ (reference sequence). Trimming cost V 5 bases and J 2 bases; bases outside gene matches: 11. The CDR3 runs 17 residues. The data stem from a study of T-cell reconstitution after alpha-beta-depleted transplantation in children. Points from the study as a whole: Surviving recipient T cells and thymic progenitors accounted for the high day-60 TCRbeta diversity observed in some patients.

Library preparation (for TCRbeta) was performed with unique molecular identifiers. TCRdb reanalysed the PCR reads using MiXCR and keeps one entry per CDR3 protein. This table has fewer than 250,000 distinct CDR3 sequences, roughly 8.2% appearing once. This chain connects TRBV7-9 to TRBJ2-5; 10 bases are shared with TRBD1. The specimen comprised PBMCs, mostly from graft donor cells, sampled 180 days after TCRalphabeta/CD19-depleted stem cell transplant. This sequence was found in a male patient younger than 18 who had a stem cell transplant for acute lymphoblastic leukemia, so the T cells may come from the graft donor. The CDR3 DNA reads TGTGCCAGCAGCCCCCGGGACAGGGGATACCAACAAGAGACCCAGTACTTC. Amino acid sequence: CASSPRDRGYQQETQYF.